What follows describes a single T cell receptor (beta chain). Germline V gene lookup returns CDR1 SGHVS and CDR2 FNYEAQ. V gave up 5 bases and J gave up 10 bases; unmatched junction bases: 7. This CDR3 contains 13 residues. The data derive from a study of blood T cell repertoires in COVID-19. Study context: Sites in the United States, Italy and Spain provided acute and convalescent COVID-19 samples. In each case, the material was cDNA or gDNA derived from T cells, B-cell-depleted T cells, or PBMCs.

Study processing details: Amplification of reference gene primers provided the estimated nucleated cell counts. Clones were read by immunoSEQ multiplex PCR, and TCRdb kept only the in-frame ones, dropping some. V, J and clone size reflect that table, while D and trimming were determined from the DNA. The sample records approximately 35,000 clones, about 91% being singletons. The chain joins TRBV7-6 to TRBJ2-1; 8 bases are a match to TRBD1. The source material was peripheral blood. The receptor's source is a human donor in a cohort sampled during active COVID-19. This chain's CDR3 is CASSVDRVHEQFF. As DNA, the CDR3 is TGTGCCAGCAGCGTGGACAGGGTGCACGAGCAGTTCTTC.